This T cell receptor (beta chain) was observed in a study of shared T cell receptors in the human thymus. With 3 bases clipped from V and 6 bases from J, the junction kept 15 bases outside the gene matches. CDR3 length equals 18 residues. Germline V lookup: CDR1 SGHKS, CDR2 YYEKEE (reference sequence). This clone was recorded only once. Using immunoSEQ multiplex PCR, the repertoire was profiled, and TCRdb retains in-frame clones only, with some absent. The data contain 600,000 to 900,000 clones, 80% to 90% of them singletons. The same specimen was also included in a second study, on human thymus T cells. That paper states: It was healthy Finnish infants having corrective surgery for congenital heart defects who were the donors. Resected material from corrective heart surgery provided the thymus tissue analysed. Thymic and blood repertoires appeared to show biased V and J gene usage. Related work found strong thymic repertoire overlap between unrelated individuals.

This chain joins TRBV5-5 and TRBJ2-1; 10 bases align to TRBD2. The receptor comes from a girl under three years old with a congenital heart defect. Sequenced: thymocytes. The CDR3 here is CASSCPGLAPKGPNEQFF. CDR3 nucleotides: TGTGCCAGCAGCTGCCCGGGACTAGCGCCGAAGGGGCCCAATGAGCAGTTCTTC. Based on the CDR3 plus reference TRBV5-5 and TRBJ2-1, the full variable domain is DAGVTQSPTHLIKTRGQQVTLRCSPISGHKSVSWYQQVLGQGPQFIFQYYEKEERGRGNFPDRFSARQFPNYSSELNVNALLLGDSALYLCASSCPGLAPKGPNEQFFGPGTRLTVL.